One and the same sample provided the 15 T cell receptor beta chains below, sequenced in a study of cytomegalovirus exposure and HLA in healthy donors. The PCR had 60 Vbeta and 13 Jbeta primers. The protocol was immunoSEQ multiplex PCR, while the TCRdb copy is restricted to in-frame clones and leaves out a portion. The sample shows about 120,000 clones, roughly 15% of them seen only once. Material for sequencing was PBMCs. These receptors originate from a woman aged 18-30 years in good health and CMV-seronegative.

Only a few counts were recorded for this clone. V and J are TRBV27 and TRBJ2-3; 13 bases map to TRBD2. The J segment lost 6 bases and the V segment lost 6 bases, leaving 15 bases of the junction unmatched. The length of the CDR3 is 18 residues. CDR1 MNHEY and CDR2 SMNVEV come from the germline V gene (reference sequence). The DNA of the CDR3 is TGTGCCAGCAGCACTACTAGCGGGGGGGCTGTCTTCGCGGATACGCAGTATTTT. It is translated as CASSTTSGGAVFADTQYF.

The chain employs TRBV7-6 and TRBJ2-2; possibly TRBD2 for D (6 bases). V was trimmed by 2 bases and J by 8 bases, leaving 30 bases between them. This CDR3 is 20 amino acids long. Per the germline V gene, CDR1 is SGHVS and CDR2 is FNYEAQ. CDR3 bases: TGTGCCAGCAGCTTATCTCTCGTCGATTGGAGCGGGTCGATTTCTGGGGAGCTGTTTTTT. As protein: CASSLSLVDWSGSISGELFF.

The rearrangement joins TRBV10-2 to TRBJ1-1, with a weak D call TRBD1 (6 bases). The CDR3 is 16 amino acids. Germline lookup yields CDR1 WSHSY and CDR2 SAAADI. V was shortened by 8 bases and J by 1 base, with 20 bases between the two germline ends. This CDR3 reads CASLPKTTGANTEAFF. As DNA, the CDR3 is TGCGCCAGCCTACCGAAGACGACAGGAGCGAACACTGAAGCTTTCTTT.

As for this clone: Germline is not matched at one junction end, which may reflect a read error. CDR3 nucleotide sequence: TGTGCCAGCAGCACGGACAGGGATGATGAACAGTTCTTC. It translates to CASSTDRDDEQFF. The V gene is TRBV11-3, the J gene TRBJ2-1, with 8 bases matching TRBD1. Germline V CDR1 and CDR2: SGHNT, YENEEA. The CDR3 has 13 residues.

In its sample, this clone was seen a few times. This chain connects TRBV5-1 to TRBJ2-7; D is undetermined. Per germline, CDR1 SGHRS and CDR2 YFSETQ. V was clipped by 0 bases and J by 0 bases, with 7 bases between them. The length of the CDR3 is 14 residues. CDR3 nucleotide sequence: TGCGCCAGCAGCTTGGCAGGTTACTCCTACGAGCAGTACTTC. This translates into CASSLAGYSYEQYF.

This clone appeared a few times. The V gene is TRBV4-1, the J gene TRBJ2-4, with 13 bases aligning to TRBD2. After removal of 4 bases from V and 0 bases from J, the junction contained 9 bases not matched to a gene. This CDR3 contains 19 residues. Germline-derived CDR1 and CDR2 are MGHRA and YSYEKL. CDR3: CASSPLTSGGPLAKNIQYF. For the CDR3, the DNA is TGCGCCAGCAGCCCGCTGACTAGCGGGGGGCCACTAGCCAAAAACATTCAGTACTTC.

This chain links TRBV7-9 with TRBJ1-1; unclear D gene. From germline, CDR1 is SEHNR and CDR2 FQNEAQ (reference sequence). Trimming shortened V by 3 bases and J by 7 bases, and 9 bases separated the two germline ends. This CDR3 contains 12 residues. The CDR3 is CASSLTLFEAFF. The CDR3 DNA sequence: TGTGCCAGCAGCTTGACACTCTTTGAAGCTTTCTTT.

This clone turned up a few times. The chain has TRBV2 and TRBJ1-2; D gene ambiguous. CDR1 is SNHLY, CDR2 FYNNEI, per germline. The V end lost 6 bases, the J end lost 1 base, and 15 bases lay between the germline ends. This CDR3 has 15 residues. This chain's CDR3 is CASRLGRGFNYGYTF. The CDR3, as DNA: TGTGCCAGCAGGTTAGGGCGAGGGTTTAACTATGGCTACACCTTC.

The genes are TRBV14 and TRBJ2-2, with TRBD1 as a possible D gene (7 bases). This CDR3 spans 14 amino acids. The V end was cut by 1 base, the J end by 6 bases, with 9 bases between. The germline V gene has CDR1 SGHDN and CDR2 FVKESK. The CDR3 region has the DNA TGTGCCAGCAGCCAAGGCAGGGGGGCCGGGGAGCTGTTTTTT. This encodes CASSQGRGAGELFF. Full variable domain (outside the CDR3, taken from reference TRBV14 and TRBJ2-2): EAGVTQFPSHSVIEKGQTVTLRCDPISGHDNLYWYRRVMGKEIKFLLHFVKESKQDESGMPNNRFLAERTGGTYSTLKVQPAELEDSGVYFCASSQGRGAGELFFGEGSRLTVL.

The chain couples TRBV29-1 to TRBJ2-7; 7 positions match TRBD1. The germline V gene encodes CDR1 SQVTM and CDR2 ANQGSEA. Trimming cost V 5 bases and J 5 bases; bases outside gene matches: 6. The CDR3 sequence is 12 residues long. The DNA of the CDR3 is TGCAGCGTTTGGGACAGCGCAAACGAGCAGTACTTC. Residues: CSVWDSANEQYF.

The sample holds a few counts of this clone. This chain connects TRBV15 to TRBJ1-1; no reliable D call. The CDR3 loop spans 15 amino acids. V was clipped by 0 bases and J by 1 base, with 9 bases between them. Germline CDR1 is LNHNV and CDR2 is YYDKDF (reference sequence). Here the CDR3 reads CATSRDRGRNTEAFF. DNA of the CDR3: TGTGCCACCAGCAGAGACCGCGGGAGGAACACTGAAGCTTTCTTT. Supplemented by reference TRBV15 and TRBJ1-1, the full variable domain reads DAMVIQNPRYQVTQFGKPVTLSCSQTLNHNVMYWYQQKSSQAPKLLFHYYDKDFNNEADTPDNFQSRRPNTSFCFLDIRSPGLGDTAMYLCATSRDRGRNTEAFFGQGTRLTVV.

The CDR3 loop reads CASLRVPETQYF. The CDR3 DNA sequence: TGTGCCAGCCTCCGGGTACCAGAGACCCAGTACTTC. V is TRBV2 and J is TRBJ2-5, with no clear D. This CDR3 spans 12 amino acids. Germline V gene lookup returns CDR1 SNHLY and CDR2 FYNNEI. The germline V and J ends were trimmed by 8 bases and 4 bases, with 11 bases remaining between them.

The DNA for the CDR3 is TGTGCCAGCAGTTACTCCTTAGCGGCGGCCCGGCGTGGCTACACCTTC. Its translation: CASSYSLAAARRGYTF. The chain is built from TRBV28 and TRBJ1-2; D remains ambiguous. Trimming shortened V by 4 bases and J by 7 bases, and 22 bases separated the two germline ends. The CDR3 length is 16 residues. Germline V lookup: CDR1 MDHEN, CDR2 SYDVKM.

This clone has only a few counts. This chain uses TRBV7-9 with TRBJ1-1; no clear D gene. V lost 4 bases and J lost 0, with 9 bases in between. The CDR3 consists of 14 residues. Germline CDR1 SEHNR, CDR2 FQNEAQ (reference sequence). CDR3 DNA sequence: TGTGCCAGCAGCTCCTTGAGGATGAACACTGAAGCTTTCTTT. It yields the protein CASSSLRMNTEAFF. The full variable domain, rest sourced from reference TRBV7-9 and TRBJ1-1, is DTGVSQNPRHKITKRGQNVTFRCDPISEHNRLYWYRQTLGQGPEFLTYFQNEAQLEKSRLLSDRFSAERPKGSFSTLEIQRTEQGDSAMYLCASSSLRMNTEAFFGQGTRLTVV.

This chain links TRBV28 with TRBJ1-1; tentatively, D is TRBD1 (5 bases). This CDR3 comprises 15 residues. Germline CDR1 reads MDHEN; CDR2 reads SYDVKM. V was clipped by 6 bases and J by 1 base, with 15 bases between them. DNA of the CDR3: TGTGCCAGCAGGGGGGGTTATTTTACGAACACTGAAGCTTTCTTT. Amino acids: CASRGGYFTNTEAFF.